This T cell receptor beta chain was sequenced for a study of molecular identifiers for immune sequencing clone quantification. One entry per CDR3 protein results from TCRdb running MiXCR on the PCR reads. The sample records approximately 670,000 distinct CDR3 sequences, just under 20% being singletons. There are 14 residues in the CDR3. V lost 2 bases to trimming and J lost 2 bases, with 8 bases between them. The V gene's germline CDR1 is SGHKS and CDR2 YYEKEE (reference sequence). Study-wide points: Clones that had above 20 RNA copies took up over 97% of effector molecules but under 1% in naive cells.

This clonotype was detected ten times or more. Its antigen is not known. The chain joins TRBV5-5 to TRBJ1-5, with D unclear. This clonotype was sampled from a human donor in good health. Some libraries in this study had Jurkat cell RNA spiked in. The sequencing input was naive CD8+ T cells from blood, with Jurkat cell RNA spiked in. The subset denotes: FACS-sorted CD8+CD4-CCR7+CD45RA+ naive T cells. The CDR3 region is CASSLKAGNQPQHF. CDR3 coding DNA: TGTGCCAGCAGCTTAAAAGCAGGCAATCAGCCCCAGCATTTT.